Listed here is a single TCR beta chain. Its antigen is unknown. CD45RO-negative cells were positively selected for CCR7, leaving out terminally differentiated effector memory CD45RA+ cells. The donors, healthy adults who were HIV-negative, had experienced no recent acute infections or vaccinations. The sample comes from a study of shared clonotypes between healthy human individuals. Study-level results: Estimated richness was generally greater in naive than memory subsets.

Each subset's genomic DNA was split evenly across several immunoSEQ plates. Data came from immunoSEQ multiplex PCR; TCRdb stores just in-frame clones and leaves some out. The table lists about 2.2 million clones, about 93% of them singletons. This sequence originates from a man in his late teens or twenties in good health. Some clones in this sample may be carry-over from other donors' samples. Sequenced material: naive CD8+ T cells from PBMCs.

DNA of the CDR3: TGTGCCTGGACCCTGGGACTTCCCGACGAGCAGTACTTC. Its translation is CAWTLGLPDEQYF. The chain has TRBV30 and TRBJ2-7; TRBD2 might be the D (6 bases). Germline-derived CDR1 and CDR2 are GTSNPN and SVGIG (reference sequence). CDR3 size: 13 residues. V was clipped by 4 bases and J by 5 bases, with 15 bases between them.